This entry features one T cell receptor beta chain sequence. These data belong to a study of control samples from healthy donors and cancer patients. Trimming shortened V by 3 bases and J by 7 bases, and 16 bases separated the two germline ends. There are 14 residues in the CDR3. Germline V CDR1 and CDR2: GTSNPN, SVGIG (reference sequence). Clones were sequenced by immunoSEQ multiplex PCR, and TCRdb holds only the in-frame ones, with some missing. In the table there are under 150,000 clones, 88% of which are singletons. The chain carries TRBV30 and TRBJ1-5; D is unclear. The sequence was collected from a woman in her twenties or thirties in good health. The specimen sequenced was blood. CDR3 sequence reads: CAWSSTRAQQPQHF. CDR3 DNA sequence: TGTGCCTGGAGCTCTACGAGGGCGCAGCAGCCCCAGCATTTT.